This T cell receptor beta chain was identified during a study of T cell responses to AZD1222 COVID-19 vaccine. The method was immunoSEQ multiplex PCR; TCRdb's version includes in-frame clones alone and lacks a portion of them. This table holds 100,000 to 130,000 clones, roughly 90% found once. The junction had 5 bases not matched to a gene; V was cut back by 5 bases and J by 4 bases. The CDR3 is 14 residues long. CDR1 and CDR2 from the germline V gene are SEHNR and FQNEAQ (reference sequence). The chain is built from TRBV7-9 and TRBJ1-2; 9 nucleotides align to TRBD1. This sequence originates from an adult in good health. This specimen was peripheral blood, taken on day 0 of AZD1222 vaccination. CDR3 in amino acids: CASSTTGGGYGYTF. As DNA, the CDR3 is TGTGCCAGCAGCACCACAGGGGGCGGCTATGGCTACACCTTC.